This TCR beta chain is drawn from a study of CXCR3-negative and CXCR3-positive naive CD8 T cells (dated by TCRdb to the late 2010s). At the level of the whole study: In total, 130 million to 150 million TRB reads were obtained, which works out to roughly 1.5 +/- 0.3 million reads per library. Data from fewer than 12 donors, pooled across two independent experiments, went into the diversity and physicochemical repertoire analyses. Naive subsets from about five donors and memory cells from 3 donors were included in the TRBV-TRBJ cluster analysis. Study-wide findings and limitations: Because CXCR3 expression was partially decreased after cryopreservation, freshly isolated PBMCs were used for most assays. TRB CDR3s from CXCR3-positive naive cells showed higher hydrophobicity (lower Kidera factor 4), lower energy, and higher strength and volume indices than CXCR3-negative naive cells. Surface CD5, linked to self-reactivity in mice, was comparable between naive subsets; TCR interaction strength was therefore also inferred from TRB CDR3 physicochemical properties. Naive CXCR3-negative and CXCR3-positive cells from the same donor showed similar TRBV-TRBJ usage, whereas memory cells showed distinct patterns. Repertoire diversity was comparably high in both naive subsets but much lower in memory CD8+ T cells.

The germline V gene encodes CDR1 LNHDA and CDR2 SQIVND (reference sequence). The CDR3 runs 13 residues from the cysteine to the phenylalanine. DNA was not recorded. Each CD8+ T cell subset was flow-sorted in triplicate, with about 320,000 cells per subset placed directly into RLT lysis buffer. Naive CD8+ T cells were defined stringently as CD45RO-CCR7+CD27+CD95- to exclude memory contaminants. Peripheral blood mononuclear cells were isolated from buffy coats using standard density gradient centrifugation. A FACSAria III was used to flow-sort naive CD8+ T cells into CXCR3-negative and CXCR3-positive populations. Total RNA was extracted from sorted cells using an RNeasy Mini Kit. Sequencing was performed on a NextSeq 550. The Human TCR Profiling Kit (MiLaboratory) was used to make UMI-labeled 5' RACE TRB cDNA libraries. The full amount of extracted RNA was used for cDNA synthesis, and the full amount of resulting cDNA was used for PCR amplification. Libraries were prepared in parallel with an identical number of PCR cycles. Per the authors' processing: About 50,000 +/- 10,000 unique UMI-labeled TRB cDNA molecules per library were extracted with MIGEC and MiXCR, with at least two reads per UMI required. An average of approximately 40,000 +/- 10,000 functional in-frame TRB CDR3 nucleotide clonotypes without stop codons was found per library. After each sample was downsampled to 5000 UMI-labeled TRB molecules, VDJtools was used to calculate diversity metrics such as normalized Shannon-Wiener and Chao1. VDJtools was used to calculate clonotype-size-weighted physicochemical properties of the central five CDR3 residues, namely interaction energy, strength, volume and Kidera factor 4. Once TCRdb had reprocessed the reads, it stored one entry per CDR3 protein sequence and supplied no DNA. TCRdb assigned the V and J calls; the authors' analysis was not used. The table for this sample shows roughly 65,000 distinct CDR3 sequences. The ten most abundant clones make up 0.7% to 0.8% of the sample.

As for this clonotype: The antigen it recognizes is unknown.

This receptor was obtained from a human donor in good health. Some clones in this sample may be carry-over from other donors' samples. The sequence links TRBV19 to TRBJ1-1. Sequenced material: naive CXCR3+ CD8+ T cells from blood. In the paper's terms, the cell subset or site label means: CD45RO-CCR7+CD27+CD95- naive CD8+ T cells expressing CXCR3 (TNR3+). The CDR3 is CASTGQVNTEAFF.